These T cell receptor beta chains were read from a single sample in a study of Ad26.COV2.S vaccination and SARS-CoV-2 variants. The protocol was immunoSEQ multiplex PCR, while the TCRdb copy is restricted to in-frame clones and leaves out a portion. The sample holds a few hundred thousand clones, around nine tenths seen once. This sample comprised peripheral blood, obtained in a trial of Ad26.COV2.S vaccine versus placebo. Source of these receptors: a person between 18 and 59 years old who received the Ad26.COV2.S COVID-19 vaccine or a placebo. Both conserved end residues are part of each CDR3.

v_call: TRBV19; j_call: TRBJ1-5; cdr3_length: 15; cdr3_aa: CASREQAGGRQPQHF
v_call: TRBV6-4; j_call: TRBJ1-6; cdr3_length: 18; cdr3_aa: CASLVRGGSSAYNSPLHF
v_call: TRBV20-1; j_call: TRBJ2-1; cdr3_length: 12; cdr3_aa: CSASLRDNEQFF
v_call: TRBV5-4; j_call: TRBJ1-2; cdr3_length: 13; cdr3_aa: CASTMGGIEGYTF
v_call: TRBV2; j_call: TRBJ2-1; cdr3_length: 13; cdr3_aa: CASILAGHNEQFF
v_call: TRBV7-8; j_call: TRBJ2-3; cdr3_length: 13; cdr3_aa: CASSLGGIGIQYF
v_call: TRBV5-6; j_call: TRBJ1-2; cdr3_length: 15; cdr3_aa: CASSQGQAANYGYTF
v_call: TRBV7-9; j_call: TRBJ1-4; cdr3_length: 16; cdr3_aa: CASSLSLDVGGVGLFF
v_call: TRBV4-3; j_call: TRBJ1-3; cdr3_length: 16; cdr3_aa: CASSQGSGQAGNTIYF
v_call: TRBV7-9; j_call: TRBJ1-2; cdr3_length: 15; cdr3_aa: CASSQTGARGYGYTF
v_call: TRBV4-3; j_call: TRBJ1-1; cdr3_length: 16; cdr3_aa: CASSQTKQGAGTEAFF
v_call: TRBV5-4; j_call: TRBJ2-2; cdr3_length: 11; cdr3_aa: CASSPGGELFF
v_call: TRBV6-4; j_call: TRBJ2-3; cdr3_length: 16; cdr3_aa: CASSELAGATTDTQYF
v_call: TRBV5-4; j_call: TRBJ1-2; cdr3_length: 14; cdr3_aa: CASSPRDRGYGYTF
v_call: TRBV9; j_call: TRBJ1-1; cdr3_length: 14; cdr3_aa: CASSVTGLNTEAFF
v_call: TRBV4-1; j_call: TRBJ2-5; cdr3_length: 19; cdr3_aa: CASSQDMGLASERGETQYF
v_call: TRBV28; j_call: TRBJ1-6; cdr3_length: 11; cdr3_aa: CASSAGVPLHF
v_call: TRBV29-1; j_call: TRBJ1-1; cdr3_length: 12; cdr3_aa: CSVGDTNTEAFF
v_call: TRBV18; j_call: TRBJ1-1; cdr3_length: 15; cdr3_aa: CASSPPPGLNTEAFF
v_call: TRBV6-6; j_call: TRBJ1-4; cdr3_length: 13; cdr3_aa: CASCRKYNEKLFF
v_call: TRBV6-2/TRBV6-3; j_call: TRBJ1-1; cdr3_length: 15; cdr3_aa: CASSYLGTGETEAFF
v_call: TRBV4-3; j_call: TRBJ2-7; cdr3_length: 14; cdr3_aa: CASSLGTGVDEQYF
v_call: TRBV19; j_call: TRBJ2-1; cdr3_length: 14; cdr3_aa: CASSRPGQYNEQFF
v_call: TRBV6-1; j_call: TRBJ1-5; cdr3_length: 17; cdr3_aa: CASSEAAGPDSNQPQHF
v_call: TRBV5-7; j_call: TRBJ1-6; cdr3_length: 11; cdr3_aa: CASSRDIPLHF
v_call: TRBV14; j_call: TRBJ2-1; cdr3_length: 16; cdr3_aa: CASSQDQNRAYNEQFF
v_call: TRBV12-3/TRBV12-4; j_call: TRBJ1-6; cdr3_length: 13; cdr3_aa: CASTTGGGSPLHF
v_call: TRBV6-2/TRBV6-3; j_call: TRBJ1-1; cdr3_length: 15; cdr3_aa: CASSYSFTGNTEAFF
v_call: TRBV9; j_call: TRBJ1-3; cdr3_length: 17; cdr3_aa: CASSVEDGTGSGNTIYF
v_call: TRBV15; j_call: TRBJ2-1; cdr3_length: 16; cdr3_aa: CATSRDTLGARDEQFF
v_call: TRBV15; j_call: TRBJ2-1; cdr3_length: 12; cdr3_aa: CATSRAGTPQFF
v_call: TRBV10-2; j_call: TRBJ2-1; cdr3_length: 14; cdr3_aa: CASSTSGRDYEQFF
v_call: TRBV15; j_call: TRBJ2-1; cdr3_length: 15; cdr3_aa: CATSRRGFGKNEQFF
v_call: TRBV5-4; j_call: TRBJ1-4; cdr3_length: 14; cdr3_aa: CASSLEQGREKLFF
v_call: TRBV9; j_call: TRBJ2-1; cdr3_length: 16; cdr3_aa: CASSGGGTPAYNEQFF
v_call: TRBV4-1; j_call: TRBJ2-1; cdr3_length: 15; cdr3_aa: CASSQVQGADNEQFF
v_call: TRBV4-1; j_call: TRBJ1-4; cdr3_length: 16; cdr3_aa: CASSRSDRVGVEKLFF
v_call: TRBV4-1; j_call: TRBJ1-1; cdr3_length: 16; cdr3_aa: CASSQAGQGGNTEAFF
v_call: TRBV18; j_call: TRBJ2-3; cdr3_length: 13; cdr3_aa: CASSPPSTDTQYF
v_call: TRBV2; j_call: TRBJ2-1; cdr3_length: 14; cdr3_aa: CASSQTGPYNEQFF
v_call: TRBV5-8; j_call: TRBJ2-2; cdr3_length: 16; cdr3_aa: CASSYPGQGAIGELFF
v_call: TRBV7-9; j_call: TRBJ1-2; cdr3_length: 12; cdr3_aa: CASSLGNYGYTF
v_call: TRBV5-1; j_call: TRBJ1-1; cdr3_length: 14; cdr3_aa: CASSGAQRNTEAFF
v_call: TRBV5-1; j_call: TRBJ2-3; cdr3_length: 13; cdr3_aa: CASSPYRTDTQYF
v_call: TRBV4-3; j_call: TRBJ1-1; cdr3_length: 16; cdr3_aa: CASSQEVGVRAGVAFF